The rows below give T cell receptor beta chains drawn from one sample of a study of cytomegalovirus exposure and HLA in healthy donors. Clones were sequenced by immunoSEQ multiplex PCR, and TCRdb holds only the in-frame ones, with some missing. This sample has approximately 110,000 clones, with over 65% found just once. Sequenced material: PBMCs. These receptors were obtained from a female donor in good health and CMV-seropositive. CDR3s include the opening cysteine and the closing phenylalanine or tryptophan.

CDR3 length: 11
V gene: TRBV5-3
CDR3 protein: CARSSSYGYTF

CDR3 length: 14
V gene: TRBV6-1
CDR3 protein: CASSDPGQGYGYTF

CDR3 length: 16
V gene: TRBV12-5
CDR3 protein: CASGFDRVLGNTEAFF

CDR3 length: 18
V gene: TRBV28
CDR3 protein: CASSLPPFLRGINYGYTF

CDR3 length: 15
V gene: TRBV27
CDR3 protein: CASRLGDRGYYGYTF

CDR3 length: 15
V gene: TRBV4-1
CDR3 protein: CASSSRTSAQYEQYF

CDR3 length: 16
V gene: TRBV5-4
CDR3 protein: CASSSGGTGGRYEQYF

CDR3 length: 14
V gene: TRBV27
CDR3 protein: CASSLEGGTDTQYF

CDR3 length: 14
V gene: TRBV7-8
CDR3 protein: CASLREAPYNEQFF

CDR3 length: 15
V gene: TRBV2
CDR3 protein: CASSGNSLTNSPLHF